At least ten counts were recorded for the clone carrying this TCR beta chain. Its specificity is not known. These data are taken from a study of early T cells in non-severe SARS-CoV-2 infection. Whole-study context: Chains were not paired, and sequencing was done on bulk RNA from unsorted whole blood. Study findings and constraints: VDJdb matching skewed toward anti-spike CD8 responses, missing private and CD4 specificities.

Individual cDNA molecules received unique molecular identifiers. TCRdb re-called the 5' RACE reads through MiXCR, storing one row per CDR3 protein. There are about 56,000 distinct CDR3 sequences in the sample; under 12% occur only once, and approximately 6.5% lies in the top ten. Germline CDR1 is DFQATT and CDR2 is SNEGSKA (reference sequence). V lost 6 bases and J lost 2, with 19 bases in between. CDR3 length: 16 residues. Material for sequencing was whole blood. This TCR derives from an adult who was a healthcare worker with PCR-confirmed SARS-CoV-2 infection or an uninfected control (not recorded which). This chain connects TRBV20-1 to TRBJ2-2; D not certain. CDR3 sequence: CSAPGPTADNTGELFF. The CDR3 nucleotides read TGCAGTGCCCCGGGTCCTACCGCGGACAACACCGGGGAGCTGTTTTTT.